The present entry profiles one TCR beta chain with its context. Its antigen is as yet unknown. Extracted RNA was reverse transcribed, and the resulting cDNA served as sequencing template. Clones were read by immunoSEQ multiplex PCR, and TCRdb kept only the in-frame ones, dropping some. This sample carries under 65,000 clones, 40% to 50% of them seen once, and the ten largest clones take roughly 51%. This sample stems from a study of CD8+ T cells in alopecia areata. The study, taken as a whole, reports: Clonality exceeded that of normal scalp in lesional scalp, most notably in alopecia totalis/universalis.

Trimming cost V 1 base and J 4 bases; bases outside gene matches: 1. There are 14 residues in the CDR3. CDR1 and CDR2 from the germline V gene are SEHNR and FQNEAQ (reference sequence). Specimens obtained from alopecia areata patients comprised lesional scalp punch biopsies and peripheral blood. The sample taken for sequencing was NKG2D-low CD8+ T cells sorted from blood. This chain connects TRBV7-9 to TRBJ2-5; 9 bases match TRBD1. This clonotype was obtained from a human donor with alopecia areata. CDR3 in amino acids: CASSLVGQGETQYF. In nucleotides, the CDR3 is TGTGCCAGCAGCTTAGTGGGACAGGGAGAGACCCAGTACTTC.